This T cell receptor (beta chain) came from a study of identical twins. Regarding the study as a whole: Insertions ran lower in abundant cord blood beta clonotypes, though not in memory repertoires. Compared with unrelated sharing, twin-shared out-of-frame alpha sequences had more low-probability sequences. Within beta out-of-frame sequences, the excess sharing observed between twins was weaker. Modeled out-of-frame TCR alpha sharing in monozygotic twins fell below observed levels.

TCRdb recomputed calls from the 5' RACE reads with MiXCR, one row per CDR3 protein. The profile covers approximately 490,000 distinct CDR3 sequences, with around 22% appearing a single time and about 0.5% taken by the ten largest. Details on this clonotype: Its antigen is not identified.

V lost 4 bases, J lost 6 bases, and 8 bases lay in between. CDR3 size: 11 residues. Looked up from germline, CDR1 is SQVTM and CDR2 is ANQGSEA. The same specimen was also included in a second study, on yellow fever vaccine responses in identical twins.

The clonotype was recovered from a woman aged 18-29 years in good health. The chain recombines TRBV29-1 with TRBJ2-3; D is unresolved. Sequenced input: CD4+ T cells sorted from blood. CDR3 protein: CSVGFYDTQYF. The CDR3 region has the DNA TGCAGCGTTGGCTTTTACGATACGCAGTATTTT.